Only a few counts were recorded for the clone carrying this T cell receptor (beta chain). Its antigen is undetermined. V was trimmed by 5 bases and J by 5 bases, leaving 12 bases between them. The CDR3 is made up of 13 amino acids. The V gene's germline CDR1 is SGHVS and CDR2 FQNEAQ. The sample is drawn from a study of response to subunit inactivated influenza vaccine. The study's findings and limits: Authors proposed each seasonal influenza vaccination draws in few new T cells.

MiXCR, run by TCRdb on the RT-PCR reads, gives a single entry per CDR3 protein. The data contain about 570,000 distinct CDR3 sequences, 10% to 15% of them seen just once; the ten biggest clones take up about 9.4%. The starting material was PBMCs from blood, obtained on the day of vaccination. The sequence derives from a man in his fifties or sixties who received an inactivated influenza vaccine. The chain couples TRBV7-8 to TRBJ2-5; no reliable D call. The CDR3 is CASSPSVGETQYF. The CDR3, as DNA: TGTGCCAGCAGCCCGAGTGTCGGGGAGACCCAGTACTTC.